Below are 26 T cell receptor beta chains sequenced from a single sample in a study of response to subunit inactivated influenza vaccine. TCRdb reprocessed the RT-PCR reads with MiXCR, giving one entry per CDR3 protein. The profile shows about 800,000 distinct CDR3 sequences, about 20% of them singletons. Sample: PBMCs from blood, taken more than 4 days after vaccination. Source of these receptors: a man aged 50 to 59 who received an inactivated influenza vaccine.

This clonotype has more than one count but fewer than ten. This sequence joins TRBV29-1 and TRBJ2-4; D not resolved. The V end was cut by 3 bases, the J end by 7 bases, with 7 bases between. Germline assignment: CDR1 SQVTM and CDR2 ANQGSEA. This CDR3 is built from 11 residues. This CDR3 is CSVDIGNIQYF. The CDR3 DNA reads TGCAGCGTTGACATTGGTAACATTCAGTACTTC. The whole variable domain, remainder taken from reference TRBV29-1 and TRBJ2-4, is SAVISQKPSRDICQRGTSLTIQCQVDSQVTMMFWYRQQPGQSLTLIATANQGSEATYESGFVIDKFPISRPNLTFSTLTVSNMSPEDSSIYLCSVDIGNIQYFGAGTRLSVL.

This clonotype has a handful of counts. The V and J genes are TRBV6-1 and TRBJ1-2; D ambiguous. The V gene's germline CDR1 is MNHNS and CDR2 SASEGT. V was trimmed by 8 bases and J by 4 bases, leaving 14 bases between them. The CDR3 covers 13 residues. The CDR3 is CASGEPEVYGYTF. The DNA for the CDR3 is TGTGCCAGCGGAGAACCGGAGGTCTATGGCTACACCTTC.

As regards this clonotype: With a much larger clone just one base away, this may be a read error. V gene TRBV5-1 combines with J gene TRBJ2-3; the D is unclear. The length of the CDR3 is 13 residues. CDR1 is SGHRS and CDR2 is YFSETQ in the germline V gene. The CDR3 is CACSSPSRDTQYF. As DNA, the CDR3 is TGCGCCTGCAGCTCCCCCTCGAGGGATACGCAGTATTTT. The variable domain in full, with the rest retrieved from reference TRBV5-1 and TRBJ2-3, is KAGVTQTPRYLIKTRGQQVTLSCSPISGHRSVSWYQQTPGQGLQFLFEYFSETQRNKGNFPGRFSGRQFSNSRSEMNVSTLELGDSALYLCACSSPSRDTQYFGPGTRLTVL.

The CDR3 sequence is CSASAALKTQYF. In DNA, the CDR3 is TGCAGTGCTAGCGCAGCCTTGAAGACCCAGTACTTC. The chain has TRBV20-1 and TRBJ2-5, with D hard to call. From germline, CDR1 is DFQATT and CDR2 SNEGSKA (reference sequence). The ends were cut back, 3 bases at V and 6 bases at J, with 11 bases in the middle. The CDR3 is made up of 12 amino acids.

In its sample, this clonotype was seen a few times. The V gene is TRBV2, the J gene TRBJ2-3, with D perhaps matching TRBD2 (5 bases). Per germline, CDR1 SNHLY and CDR2 FYNNEI. V was shortened by 5 bases and J by 0 bases, with 12 bases between the two germline ends. The CDR3 has 15 amino acids. Here the CDR3 DNA reads TGTGCCAGCAGTACCGGGATTCCAAGCACAGATACGCAGTATTTT. Amino acid sequence: CASSTGIPSTDTQYF. The full variable domain, completed using reference TRBV2 and TRBJ2-3, is EPEVTQTPSHQVTQMGQEVILRCVPISNHLYFYWYRQILGQKVEFLVSFYNNEISEKSEIFDDQFSVERPDGSNFTLKIRSTKLEDSAMYFCASSTGIPSTDTQYFGPGTRLTVL.

The CDR3 DNA follows: TGTGCCATCAGTGAGGTTACAGGGTCCCCCTACGAGCAGTACTTC. As protein: CAISEVTGSPYEQYF. The chain recombines TRBV10-3 with TRBJ2-7; D is perhaps TRBD1 (6 bases). Germline CDR1 and CDR2: ENHRY and SYGVKD. Deletions cut 2 bases from V and 2 bases from J, with 13 bases between. CDR3 size: 15 residues.

The gene calls are TRBV7-3 and TRBJ2-1; TRBD2 is a possible D gene (6 bases). CDR1 is SGHTA and CDR2 is FQGTGA in the germline V gene. The CDR3 totals 14 residues. V was cut by 0 bases and J by 8 bases, with 11 bases left in between. CDR3 residues: CASSLTGLLDEQFF. The CDR3 coding sequence is TGTGCCAGCAGCTTAACGGGACTCTTGGATGAGCAGTTCTTC.

A few counts support this clonotype. The chain uses TRBV7-8 and TRBJ2-1, with a weak D call TRBD1 (6 bases). CDR3 size: 14 residues. Between the trimmed V and J ends, which lost 1 base and 7 bases, there was a span of 11 bases. In germline, CDR1 is SGHVS, CDR2 FQNEAQ. Here the CDR3 reads CASSLGWGLNEQFF. In DNA form, the CDR3 reads TGTGCCAGCAGCTTAGGGTGGGGGCTAAATGAGCAGTTCTTC. Variable domain in full (rest from reference TRBV7-8 and TRBJ2-1): GAGVSQSPRYKVAKRGQDVALRCDPISGHVSLFWYQQALGQGPEFLTYFQNEAQLDKSGLPSDRFFAERPEGSVSTLKIQRTQQEDSAVYLCASSLGWGLNEQFFGPGTRLTVL.

This chain uses TRBV29-1 with TRBJ1-1; D may be TRBD1 (6 bases). V gave up 5 bases and J gave up 3 bases, with 7 bases separating them. Germline values: CDR1 SQVTM, CDR2 ANQGSEA. The CDR3 length is 11 residues. The CDR3 DNA is TGCAGCGTTAAGGGGGACACTGAAGCTTTCTTT. Its translation is CSVKGDTEAFF.

The gene calls are TRBV28 and TRBJ2-7, with 9 bases matching TRBD1. The trim removed 5 bases at V and 3 bases at J, leaving 8 bases unmatched. Looked up from germline, CDR1 is MDHEN and CDR2 is SYDVKM. There are 15 residues in the CDR3. CDR3 sequence reads: CASSPGVDRGYEQYF. The CDR3, as DNA: TGTGCCAGCAGTCCAGGGGTGGACAGGGGCTACGAGCAGTACTTC.

This clonotype was counted a few times. This sequence joins TRBV7-6 and TRBJ2-7, with TRBD1 identical over 8 bases. CDR1 is SGHVS, CDR2 FNYEAQ, per germline. There are 15 residues in the CDR3. V dropped 5 bases and J dropped 6; count of bases not matched to a gene: 12. CDR3 in DNA: TGTGCCAGCAGCAAGAATCGACAGGGGAGTGGCGAGCAGTACTTC. Translation: CASSKNRQGSGEQYF.

This clonotype was picked up a small number of times. This rearrangement joins TRBV20-1 to TRBJ2-3; TRBD2 agrees at 9 bases. The V segment lost 0 bases and the J segment 3 bases; nucleotides outside the gene matches: 7. The germline V gene has CDR1 DFQATT and CDR2 SNEGSKA (reference sequence). The CDR3 has 16 residues. For the CDR3, the DNA is TGCAGTGCTAGAGATTGGGCTAGCGGGATTACAGATACGCAGTATTTT. Its translation: CSARDWASGITDTQYF.

This clonotype was seen only a few times. The chain joins TRBV4-1 to TRBJ2-2, with 7 nucleotides matching TRBD2. This CDR3 is 15 amino acids long. V lost 2 bases and J lost 4; bases outside the gene matches: 4. Germline V gene sequence: CDR1 MGHRA, CDR2 YSYEKL. CDR3 sequence (DNA): TGCGCCAGCAGCCAACGGGGAGGGTTCACCGGGGAGCTGTTTTTT. Its protein is CASSQRGGFTGELFF.

This clonotype was recorded at least ten times. The chain is built from TRBV4-2 and TRBJ2-5; the D is unclear. This CDR3 is 13 amino acids long. Germline CDR1 reads LGHNA; CDR2 reads YNFKEQ. V was pared by 0 bases and J by 2 bases, with 4 bases between. The CDR3, as DNA: TGTGCCAGCAGCCAAGATTTGCAAGAGACCCAGTACTTC. Translation gives CASSQDLQETQYF.

This clonotype was seen only a few times. This chain uses TRBV29-1 with TRBJ2-5; D is ambiguous. The CDR3 totals 14 residues. V shed 6 bases and J shed 1 base, with 15 bases lying between them. Per germline, CDR1 SQVTM and CDR2 ANQGSEA. Written as DNA, the CDR3 is TGCAGCGTCCAAACCATGGCAGGCCAAGAGACCCAGTACTTC. This sequence encodes CSVQTMAGQETQYF. Together with reference TRBV29-1 and TRBJ2-5, the CDR3 gives the full variable domain: SAVISQKPSRDICQRGTSLTIQCQVDSQVTMMFWYRQQPGQSLTLIATANQGSEATYESGFVIDKFPISRPNLTFSTLTVSNMSPEDSSIYLCSVQTMAGQETQYFGPGTRLLVL.

The chain couples TRBV7-8 to TRBJ2-6, with 10 bases that match TRBD1. CDR1 and CDR2 (germline): SGHVS, FQNEAQ. The length of the CDR3 is 18 residues. J was trimmed by 3 bases and V by 5 bases; bases with no gene match: 10. CDR3 sequence: CASSPWGQGLGGANVLTF. Here the CDR3 DNA reads TGTGCCAGCAGCCCCTGGGGACAGGGGCTTGGTGGGGCCAACGTCCTGACTTTC.

V usage is TRBV20-1 and J usage is TRBJ2-7; tentative D call: TRBD2 (6 bases). With 1 base removed from V and 1 base from J, the gap between germline ends came to 8 bases. The length of the CDR3 is 13 residues. Germline CDR1 and CDR2: DFQATT and SNEGSKA (reference sequence). Here the CDR3 reads CSARGGTSYEQYF. In DNA, the CDR3 is TGCAGTGCTAGAGGCGGGACGTCCTACGAGCAGTACTTC.

The chain uses TRBV20-1 and TRBJ2-3; D gene uncertain. Germline CDR1 and CDR2: DFQATT and SNEGSKA (reference sequence). CDR3 length: 14 amino acids. V lost 5 bases and J lost 3, with 15 bases in between. The CDR3 region has the DNA TGCAGTGCTTGGCCGGGTCTTTGGACAGATACGCAGTATTTT. It specifies CSAWPGLWTDTQYF.

The gene calls are TRBV29-1 and TRBJ1-2; D unresolved. V lost 2 bases to trimming and J lost 8 bases, with 15 bases between them. The CDR3 covers 13 residues. CDR1 and CDR2 (germline): SQVTM, ANQGSEA. The CDR3 sequence: CSVELPYSGGYTF. The CDR3, as DNA: TGCAGCGTTGAACTCCCATACAGCGGCGGCTACACCTTC.

This clonotype has more than one count but fewer than ten. The rearrangement joins TRBV6-5 to TRBJ1-2; D unresolved. The length of the CDR3 is 15 residues. The germline V gene has CDR1 MNHEY and CDR2 SVGAGI. Trimming left V 1 base short and J 3 bases short, with 12 bases between. CDR3 coding DNA: TGTGCCAGCAGTTACTTACCGGCCGGCGACTATGGCTACACCTTC. This sequence encodes CASSYLPAGDYGYTF.

This clonotype turned up a few times. The chain links TRBV7-2 to TRBJ2-1, with 7 nucleotides matching TRBD1. This CDR3 region has 15 residues. Germline assignment: CDR1 SGHTA and CDR2 FQGNSA. With 5 bases clipped from V and 2 bases from J, the junction kept 6 bases outside the gene matches. The CDR3 nucleotides are TGTGCCAGCAGCCCAACGGGACAGACCTACAATGAGCAGTTCTTC. Its protein is CASSPTGQTYNEQFF.

This clonotype was recorded at least ten times. The rearrangement links TRBV10-3 to TRBJ2-3; D perhaps matches TRBD2 (5 bases). The CDR3 is 13 residues long. Per the germline V gene, CDR1 is ENHRY and CDR2 is SYGVKD. Trimming shortened V by 10 bases and J by 2 bases, and 13 bases separated the two germline ends. CDR3 loop: CATSLDFTDTQYF. The DNA of the CDR3 is TGTGCCACCTCACTAGACTTCACAGATACGCAGTATTTT.

The chain employs TRBV7-2 and TRBJ1-1, with no clear D. The germline V gene has CDR1 SGHTA and CDR2 FQGNSA. Trimming pared 3 bases from V and 1 base from J, leaving 9 bases between. CDR3 length: 14 amino acids. This chain's CDR3 is CASSFQTANTEAFF. Written as DNA, the CDR3 is TGTGCCAGCAGCTTTCAGACGGCGAACACTGAAGCTTTCTTT. Based on the CDR3 plus reference TRBV7-2 and TRBJ1-1, the full variable domain is GAGVSQSPSNKVTEKGKDVELRCDPISGHTALYWYRQSLGQGLEFLIYFQGNSAPDKSGLPSDRFSAERTGGSVSTLTIQRTQQEDSAVYLCASSFQTANTEAFFGQGTRLTVV.

The chain is built from TRBV14 and TRBJ2-7; TRBD1 is a possible D gene (8 bases). V shed 2 bases and J shed 1 base, with 12 bases lying between them. Per the germline V gene, CDR1 is SGHDN and CDR2 is FVKESK. CDR3 length: 15 amino acids. The CDR3 DNA sequence: TGTGCCAGCAGCCAAAACAGGGGGGGGTCCTACGAGCAGTACTTC. It translates to CASSQNRGGSYEQYF. Full variable domain (remainder filled in from reference TRBV14 and TRBJ2-7): EAGVTQFPSHSVIEKGQTVTLRCDPISGHDNLYWYRRVMGKEIKFLLHFVKESKQDESGMPNNRFLAERTGGTYSTLKVQPAELEDSGVYFCASSQNRGGSYEQYFGPGTRLTVT.

This clonotype was seen just once. The rearrangement uses TRBV4-3 and TRBJ2-1; 9 bases map to TRBD2. From germline, CDR1 is LGHNA and CDR2 YSLEER. The junction had 10 bases not matched to a gene; V was cut back by 0 bases and J by 10 bases. The CDR3 has 16 residues. CDR3 region: CASSQEASSGRREQFF. CDR3 DNA: TGCGCCAGCAGCCAAGAGGCGAGTAGCGGGAGAAGGGAGCAGTTCTTC.

The V call is TRBV24-1, the J call TRBJ2-7; 9 nucleotides align to TRBD1. There are 16 residues in the CDR3. V trimming: 3 bases; J trimming: 7 bases; junction bases outside the gene matches: 12. Germline CDR1 and CDR2: KGHDR and SFDVKD. CDR3 DNA: TGTGCCACCAGTGATCGCCCCGTGTCGACAGGGGGTGAGCAGTACTTC. Amino acid sequence: CATSDRPVSTGGEQYF.